The clone carrying this T cell receptor (beta chain) showed up just a few times. Its specificity is unknown. This record comes from a study of identical twins. General observations from the study: Weaker excess twin sharing was observed in beta out-of-frame sequences.

There are 18 residues in the CDR3. V shed 2 bases, J shed 1 base, and the junction held 6 bases outside the gene matches. The germline CDR1 and CDR2 sequences are KGHDR and SFDVKD. TCRdb analysed the 5' RACE reads with MiXCR anew, one entry per CDR3 protein. The sample includes nearly 650,000 distinct CDR3 sequences, 7.1% of them seen just once. These data also formed part of another study, on yellow fever vaccine responses in identical twins.

Material: PBMCs. V usage is TRBV24-1 and J usage is TRBJ2-4; 11 bases are a match to TRBD1. The origin of this receptor is a young woman in good health. Written as DNA, the CDR3 is TGTGCCACCAGTGATTCGACCGGACAGGGGGCCGCCAAAAACATTCAGTACTTC. Translating it yields CATSDSTGQGAAKNIQYF.